Below are 14 T cell receptor beta chains sequenced from a single sample in a study of control samples from healthy donors and cancer patients. Profiled with immunoSEQ multiplex PCR; TCRdb holds only in-frame clones, not every one. The data contain over 150,000 clones, approximately 95% of them singletons. The sequenced sample consisted of blood. The receptors were gathered from a man younger than 30 in good health.

The chain couples TRBV7-3 to TRBJ1-6; TRBD1 matches at 9 bases. CDR1 SGHTA and CDR2 FQGTGA come from the germline V gene. CDR3 length equals 15 residues. The ends lost 2 bases at V and 7 bases at J; junction bases unmatched: 3. The CDR3, as DNA: TGTGCCAGCAGCTTATGGGGGACAGGGAATTCACCCCTCCACTTT. Translated, it gives CASSLWGTGNSPLHF.

This sequence joins TRBV18 and TRBJ1-6; the D gene is possibly TRBD1 (6 bases). CDR1 is KGHSH and CDR2 is LQKENI in the germline V gene. This CDR3 contains 14 residues. V lost 2 bases and J lost 14, with 16 bases in between. CDR3 loop: CASSPSIQGYALHF. Here the CDR3 DNA reads TGTGCCAGCTCACCATCAATACAGGGTTACGCCCTCCACTTT.

V and J are TRBV18 and TRBJ2-5, with D perhaps matching TRBD2 (6 bases). Germline V CDR1 and CDR2: KGHSH, LQKENI. The CDR3 contains 15 residues. With 6 bases removed from V and 0 bases from J, the gap between germline ends came to 14 bases. The CDR3 region is CASSGGGEDQETQYF. The DNA of the CDR3 is TGTGCCAGCTCGGGGGGTGGAGAGGACCAAGAGACCCAGTACTTC.

CDR3 in DNA: TGTGCCAGCAGCCGACGGACGGGTGCTAATGAAAAACTGTTTTTT. It encodes CASSRRTGANEKLFF. The chain joins TRBV6-4 to TRBJ1-4, with D unclear. This CDR3 comprises 15 residues. The germline gives CDR1 MRHNA, CDR2 SNTAGT. The germline V and J ends were trimmed by 6 bases and 3 bases, with 14 bases remaining between them.

The CDR3 sequence: CASSPVGYEQYF. The CDR3 bases are TGTGCCAGCAGCCCGGTTGGCTACGAGCAGTACTTC. The chain couples TRBV28 to TRBJ2-7; D not resolved. Trimming pared 6 bases from V and 3 bases from J, leaving 9 bases between. Germline V CDR1 and CDR2: MDHEN, SYDVKM. This CDR3 comprises 12 residues. Complete variable domain (other parts from reference TRBV28 and TRBJ2-7): DVKVTQSSRYLVKRTGEKVFLECVQDMDHENMFWYRQDPGLGLRLIYFSYDVKMKEKGDIPEGYSVSREKKERFSLILESASTNQTSMYLCASSPVGYEQYFGPGTRLTVT.

The rearrangement joins TRBV2 to TRBJ1-3; 7 bases match TRBD1. The ends lost 4 bases at V and 0 bases at J; junction bases unmatched: 9. The germline CDR1 and CDR2 sequences are SNHLY and FYNNEI. The CDR3 runs to 17 residues. The CDR3 bases are TGTGCCAGCAGTGTTGAGGGGGCCGTTATCTCTGGAAACACCATATATTTT. Translating gives CASSVEGAVISGNTIYF.

This sequence joins TRBV28 and TRBJ1-1; TRBD1 might be the D (6 bases). The CDR3 is 16 residues long. Per germline, CDR1 MDHEN and CDR2 SYDVKM. Trimming shortened V by 6 bases and J by 2 bases, and 19 bases separated the two germline ends. CDR3 sequence: CASSRGHLLGNTEAFF. The CDR3 DNA is TGTGCCAGCAGCAGGGGACACCTACTAGGCAACACTGAAGCTTTCTTT.

The chain combines TRBV30 with TRBJ1-4; TRBD1 matches at 8 bases. The trim removed 3 bases at V and 4 bases at J, leaving 4 bases unmatched. Per germline, CDR1 GTSNPN and CDR2 SVGIG (reference sequence). The CDR3 loop spans 14 amino acids. CDR3 sequence reads: CAWSRTGSNEKLFF. In DNA form, the CDR3 reads TGTGCCTGGAGCCGGACAGGGAGTAATGAAAAACTGTTTTTT.

This chain uses TRBV4-1 with TRBJ2-7; 11 bases match TRBD1. CDR1 and CDR2 (germline): MGHRA, YSYEKL. Trimming at V came to 2 bases and at J to 3 bases, leaving 3 bases not matched to a gene. The CDR3 sequence is 15 residues long. This chain's CDR3 is CASSQPGTGGYEQYF. For the CDR3, the DNA is TGCGCCAGCAGCCAACCCGGGACAGGGGGCTACGAGCAGTACTTC.

The chain has TRBV11-2 and TRBJ1-3; D is ambiguous. The CDR3 is made up of 13 amino acids. The V end was cut by 0 bases, the J end by 5 bases, with 5 bases between. Germline V gene data show CDR1 as SGHAT and CDR2 as FQNNGV. The CDR3 loop reads CASSLEPRNTIYF. Written as DNA, the CDR3 is TGTGCCAGCAGCTTAGAACCGAGAAACACCATATATTTT.

The chain has TRBV7-9 and TRBJ1-6; 8 bases line up with TRBD1. The junction had 9 bases not matched to a gene; V was cut back by 4 bases and J by 7 bases. Germline V gene lookup returns CDR1 SEHNR and CDR2 FQNEAQ (reference sequence). CDR3 length equals 16 residues. DNA for the CDR3: TGTGCCAGCAGCTCCGGACAGGGAGGGAAAAATTCACCCCTCCACTTT. It is translated as CASSSGQGGKNSPLHF.

The rearrangement links TRBV2 to TRBJ1-5; TRBD1 might be the D (6 bases). CDR1 and CDR2 (germline): SNHLY, FYNNEI. The CDR3 loop spans 15 amino acids. With 5 bases removed from V and 0 bases from J, the gap between germline ends came to 11 bases. The CDR3 loop is CASSYRDVSNQPQHF. The CDR3 coding sequence is TGTGCCAGCAGTTACAGGGACGTTAGCAATCAGCCCCAGCATTTT.

This clone was observed a single time. V usage is TRBV5-1 and J usage is TRBJ2-2; D unclear. V lost 0 bases to trimming and J lost 8 bases, with 17 bases between them. The CDR3 is 16 amino acids. Germline values: CDR1 SGHRS, CDR2 YFSETQ. CDR3 nucleotide sequence: TGCGCCAGCAGCTTGGCCCTTGAAGGGTCTGTGGGGGAGCTGTTTTTT. It encodes CASSLALEGSVGELFF. Supplemented by reference TRBV5-1 and TRBJ2-2, the full variable domain reads KAGVTQTPRYLIKTRGQQVTLSCSPISGHRSVSWYQQTPGQGLQFLFEYFSETQRNKGNFPGRFSGRQFSNSRSEMNVSTLELGDSALYLCASSLALEGSVGELFFGEGSRLTVL.

The chain is built from TRBV2 and TRBJ1-1; D ambiguous. V was cut by 0 bases and J by 4 bases, with 0 bases left in between. The germline CDR1 and CDR2 sequences are SNHLY and FYNNEI. This CDR3 comprises 11 residues. The CDR3 is CASSEATEAFF. In DNA, the CDR3 is TGTGCCAGCAGTGAAGCCACTGAAGCTTTCTTT.